This TCR beta chain is drawn from a study of blood T cell repertoires in COVID-19. Data came from immunoSEQ multiplex PCR; TCRdb stores just in-frame clones and leaves some out. The sample has tens of thousands of clones; 75% to 90% are singletons. The sequenced sample consisted of peripheral blood. The receptor's source is a woman aged 60-70 years with COVID-19, enrolled during active disease.

CDR3 amino acids: CASRAGREKGNYGYTF. As DNA, the CDR3 is TGTGCCAGCAGGGCGGGAAGGGAAAAAGGGAACTATGGCTACACCTTC. The rearrangement uses TRBV28 and TRBJ1-2; D is ambiguous. This CDR3 has 16 amino acids. Trimming removed 6 bases at V and 2 bases at J, with 19 bases between. CDR1 and CDR2 from the germline V gene are MDHEN and SYDVKM.